These 22 T cell receptor beta chains were all obtained from the same sample, sequenced in a study of early T cells in non-severe SARS-CoV-2 infection. TCRdb processed the 5' RACE reads anew with MiXCR; each CDR3 protein has one entry. The top ten hold more than 3% of the sample, which has roughly 62,000 distinct CDR3 sequences, less than 9.5% seen once. Material: whole blood. The receptors here all came from an adult who was a healthcare worker with PCR-confirmed SARS-CoV-2 infection or an uninfected control (not recorded which).

This clonotype came up a few times. The chain has TRBV12-3 or TRBV12-4 and TRBJ2-1; 10 bases are a match to TRBD2. V lost 6 bases to trimming and J lost 6 bases; unmatched junction nucleotides: 8. CDR3 size: 15 residues. CDR3 nucleotides: TGTGCCAGCAGCCTGAGCGGGAGGGTTACCAATGAGCAGTTCTTC. Translating it yields CASSLSGRVTNEQFF.

This chain links TRBV7-2 with TRBJ2-1; D uncertain. Trimming removed 4 bases at V and 2 bases at J, with 12 bases between. Germline-derived CDR1 and CDR2 are SGHTA and FQGNSA. The CDR3 totals 15 residues. The chain's CDR3 is CASSSPHGAYNEQFF. CDR3 nucleotides: TGTGCCAGCAGCTCCCCCCACGGAGCCTACAATGAGCAGTTCTTC.

This clonotype was found a few times. The chain joins TRBV20-1 to TRBJ1-1; possible D gene TRBD1, 5 bases. The CDR3 runs to 11 residues. Trimming pared 7 bases from V and 3 bases from J, leaving 9 bases between. Germline V lookup: CDR1 DFQATT, CDR2 SNEGSKA (reference sequence). The CDR3 sequence: CSVRDHTEAFF. The CDR3 DNA is TGCAGTGTCCGGGACCACACTGAAGCTTTCTTT.

This clonotype was observed many times. The chain carries TRBV7-8 and TRBJ1-3; the D is unclear. This CDR3 region has 13 residues. The germline V gene encodes CDR1 SGHVS and CDR2 FQNEAQ. The V and J ends lost 1 base and 7 bases respectively, with 8 bases between them. CDR3 region: CASSLDAANTIYF. CDR3 nucleotide sequence: TGTGCCAGCAGCTTAGATGCGGCGAACACCATATATTTT.

This clonotype showed up many times. The chain joins TRBV24-1 to TRBJ2-7, with TRBD1 matching over 9 bases. The CDR3 runs to 15 residues. V gave up 3 bases and J gave up 4 bases; unmatched junction bases: 6. Germline V gene lookup returns CDR1 KGHDR and CDR2 SFDVKD. CDR3: CATSDAGQGFYEQYF. In DNA form, the CDR3 reads TGTGCCACCAGTGATGCGGGACAGGGTTTTTACGAGCAGTACTTC.

This clonotype was recorded at least ten times. Here the CDR3 reads CASSAGLAQETQYF. Here the CDR3 DNA reads TGCGCCAGCAGCGCCGGACTAGCCCAAGAGACCCAGTACTTC. The J gene is TRBJ2-5, the V gene TRBV5-1; 8 bases match TRBD2. Germline assignment: CDR1 SGHRS and CDR2 YFSETQ. Trimming took 4 bases from V and 1 from J; bases not matched to a gene: 3. The CDR3 loop spans 14 amino acids.

The rearrangement links TRBV27 to TRBJ1-1; D remains ambiguous. This CDR3 contains 12 residues. In germline, CDR1 is MNHEY, CDR2 SMNVEV (reference sequence). The V and J ends lost 5 bases and 5 bases respectively, with 9 bases between them. CDR3: CASSTFGTEAFF. CDR3 bases: TGTGCCAGCAGTACCTTCGGGACTGAAGCTTTCTTT.

This clonotype was observed at least ten times. The chain carries TRBV4-2 and TRBJ2-1; 7 bases align to TRBD2. With 4 bases clipped from V and 3 bases from J, the junction kept 12 bases outside the gene matches. Germline lookup yields CDR1 LGHNA and CDR2 YNFKEQ. The CDR3 covers 17 residues. CDR3 region: CASSLNLEASGYNEQFF. The CDR3 DNA follows: TGTGCCAGCAGCCTCAACCTAGAGGCTAGCGGCTACAATGAGCAGTTCTTC.

This clonotype has a handful of counts. The V gene is TRBV2, the J gene TRBJ2-1, with D possibly called TRBD1 or TRBD2 (5 bases each). V lost 11 bases and J lost 12, with 20 bases in between. Germline lookup yields CDR1 SNHLY and CDR2 FYNNEI. The CDR3 runs to 12 residues. The CDR3 loop reads CAGKRDRSRQFF. The CDR3 DNA reads as TGTGCCGGTAAACGGGACCGCTCGAGGCAGTTCTTC. Combining the CDR3 with reference TRBV2 and TRBJ2-1 gives the whole variable domain EPEVTQTPSHQVTQMGQEVILRCVPISNHLYFYWYRQILGQKVEFLVSFYNNEISEKSEIFDDQFSVERPDGSNFTLKIRSTKLEDSAMYFCAGKRDRSRQFFGPGTRLTVL.

The J gene is TRBJ2-1, the V gene TRBV4-2; 12 bases line up with TRBD1. Germline V lookup: CDR1 LGHNA, CDR2 YNFKEQ. This CDR3 spans 15 amino acids. Trimming cost V 5 bases and J 8 bases; bases outside gene matches: 7. The CDR3 protein is CASSRPGQGAYEQFF. CDR3 nucleotide sequence: TGTGCCAGCAGCAGGCCGGGACAGGGGGCTTATGAGCAGTTCTTC.

There are many counts of this clonotype. This rearrangement joins TRBV7-3 to TRBJ1-1; a possible D gene is TRBD1 (5 bases). The V and J ends lost 8 bases and 0 bases respectively, with 10 bases between them. The germline CDR1 and CDR2 sequences are SGHTA and FQGTGA. The CDR3 has 13 amino acids. Written as DNA, the CDR3 is TGTGCCAGCCGCGTGGGGGTGAACACTGAAGCTTTCTTT. As protein: CASRVGVNTEAFF.

This clonotype has more than one count but fewer than ten. J is TRBJ2-2 and V is TRBV11-2; the D is unclear. Deletions cut 5 bases from V and 1 base from J, with 14 bases between. The CDR3 covers 16 residues. Germline loops: CDR1 SGHAT, CDR2 FQNNGV. The CDR3 reads CASSPRRWGNTGELFF. CDR3 nucleotides: TGTGCCAGCAGCCCCAGAAGGTGGGGGAACACCGGGGAGCTGTTTTTT.

This clonotype came up a few times. The CDR3 region has the DNA TGTGCCAGCTCACCGGGGGGGACAGGGCACGAGCAGTACTTC. Amino acid sequence: CASSPGGTGHEQYF. The gene calls are TRBV18 and TRBJ2-7; 9 positions agree with TRBD1. V trimming: 3 bases; J trimming: 5 bases; junction bases outside the gene matches: 5. CDR1 and CDR2 (germline): KGHSH, LQKENI. This CDR3 is 14 amino acids long.

This clonotype showed up many times. The CDR3 loop reads CASSLQGGSNQPQHF. In DNA form, the CDR3 reads TGTGCCAGCAGTCTACAGGGGGGCAGCAATCAGCCCCAGCATTTT. J is TRBJ1-5 and V is TRBV6-6; 8 nucleotides align to TRBD1. V trimming: 5 bases; J trimming: 1 base; junction bases outside the gene matches: 4. Germline CDR1 reads MNHNY; CDR2 reads SVGAGI (reference sequence). CDR3 size: 15 residues.

This rearrangement joins TRBV7-9 to TRBJ2-1; 8 nucleotides match TRBD2. Germline V CDR1 and CDR2: SEHNR, FQNEAQ (reference sequence). V trimming: 6 bases; J trimming: 6 bases; junction bases outside the gene matches: 13. CDR3 size: 16 residues. The CDR3 DNA is TGTGCCAGCAGTTCTAACCGGGCGGGAGGTGGCAATGAGCAGTTCTTC. This codes for CASSSNRAGGGNEQFF.

This clonotype came up a few times. The chain employs TRBV29-1 and TRBJ1-1; D uncertain. Germline V CDR1 and CDR2: SQVTM, ANQGSEA. V was trimmed by 6 bases and J by 3 bases, leaving 8 bases between them. The CDR3 consists of 11 residues. CDR3 bases: TGCAGCGTAGGAATAGACACTGAAGCTTTCTTT. It codes for CSVGIDTEAFF.

This clonotype was detected only a few times. The chain recombines TRBV5-4 with TRBJ2-2; the match to TRBD2 covers 7 bases. Germline CDR1 SGHNT, CDR2 YYREEE (reference sequence). Losses at the gene ends were 0 bases for V and 4 bases for J; bases not matched to a gene: 3. This CDR3 has 15 amino acids. Here the CDR3 reads CASSLAWTSTGELFF. CDR3 in DNA: TGTGCCAGCAGCTTGGCCTGGACTAGCACCGGGGAGCTGTTTTTT.

V usage is TRBV14 and J usage is TRBJ2-1, with a possible D match to TRBD2 (6 bases). The length of the CDR3 is 14 residues. CDR1 and CDR2 from the germline V gene are SGHDN and FVKESK. V gave up 7 bases and J gave up 5 bases, with 15 bases separating them. In DNA form, the CDR3 reads TGTGCCAGCACCGGACGGGGGAGAAACAATGAGCAGTTCTTC. It is translated as CASTGRGRNNEQFF.

The chain recombines TRBV9 with TRBJ2-1; 10 bases align to TRBD2. The CDR3 loop spans 14 amino acids. Germline lookup yields CDR1 SGDLS and CDR2 YYNGEE. Germline trimming cut 7 bases from V and 8 bases from J; bases unmatched to any gene: 9. The CDR3 DNA reads TGTGCCAGCCGCCCGGGACTAGCGTTTGATGAGCAGTTCTTC. Protein sequence: CASRPGLAFDEQFF.

This clonotype came up many times. CDR3 bases: TGTGCCAGCAGCCCCCCGGGGAATCAGCCCCAGCATTTT. It codes for CASSPPGNQPQHF. The chain links TRBV7-8 to TRBJ1-5; no firm D call. The CDR3 runs to 13 residues. Trimming removed 5 bases at V and 4 bases at J, with 9 bases between. Germline V gene data show CDR1 as SGHVS and CDR2 as FQNEAQ.

This clonotype was detected a few times. The chain links TRBV12-3 or TRBV12-4 to TRBJ2-7; D gene uncertain. Trimming took off 3 bases at V and 2 bases at J, with 8 bases between the two ends. CDR3 length equals 13 residues. CDR3: CASSFGHTYEQYF. The CDR3 coding sequence is TGTGCCAGCAGTTTCGGTCACACCTACGAGCAGTACTTC.

The chain uses TRBV29-1 and TRBJ2-1, with TRBD2 matching over 11 bases. The CDR3 sequence is 15 residues long. Germline CDR1 SQVTM, CDR2 ANQGSEA. V was pared by 6 bases and J by 1 base, with 5 bases of the junction left unmatched. The CDR3 DNA sequence: TGCAGCGTGGGAGGACTAGCGGGTTCCTACAATGAGCAGTTCTTC. Translating it yields CSVGGLAGSYNEQFF.